This is a list of T cell receptor beta chains from one sample in a study of T cell repertoires and Cas9 in healthy adults. Data came from immunoSEQ multiplex PCR; TCRdb stores just in-frame clones and leaves some out. The sample lists about 13,000 clones, roughly 89% occurring once. The sequenced material came from Tregs (CD4+, CD25+, CD127-, CD137-, CD154-) from PBMCs; culture status not recorded. Source of these receptors: a human donor in good health. Both conserved end residues are part of each CDR3. A D gene is named only where the DNA matches it firmly. Rows give clone size only sometimes, using once, few, many, or a class for an expanded clone.

V	size	J	D	CDR3	DNA
TRBV5-1	NA	TRBJ2-5	NA	CASARGFQETQYF	TGCGCCAGCGCTAGGGGCTTTCAAGAGACCCAGTACTTC
TRBV18	NA	TRBJ1-6	TRBD1	CASSPRRQGGSSYNSPLHF	TGTGCCAGCTCACCGAGGAGACAGGGTGGGTCTTCCTATAATTCACCCCTCCACTTT
TRBV5-4	NA	TRBJ2-5	NA	CASSLLGETQYF	TGTGCCAGCAGCTTGTTAGGGGAGACCCAGTACTTC
TRBV5-1	once	TRBJ1-2	NA	CASSLGRRPASYTF	TGCGCCAGCAGCTTGGGCAGACGTCCCGCAAGCTACACCTTC
TRBV18	NA	TRBJ1-2	TRBD1	CASSRGQDYGYTF	TGTGCCAGCTCCCGTGGACAGGACTATGGCTACACCTTC
TRBV19	NA	TRBJ1-1	NA	CASRWRMNTEAFF	TGTGCCAGTCGGTGGAGAATGAACACTGAAGCTTTCTTT
TRBV2	NA	TRBJ2-1	TRBD1	CASSRTGSEQFF	TGTGCCAGCAGCAGGACAGGGAGTGAGCAGTTCTTC
TRBV14	NA	TRBJ1-5	NA	CASSRGNQPQHF	TGTGCCAGCAGCCGGGGAAATCAGCCCCAGCATTTT
TRBV6-5	NA	TRBJ1-1	NA	CASSSGGDTEAFF	TGTGCCAGCAGTTCTGGGGGTGACACTGAAGCTTTCTTT
TRBV7-2	NA	TRBJ2-7	NA	CASSLAIEVYEQYF	TGTGCCAGCAGCTTAGCAATCGAAGTCTACGAGCAGTACTTC
TRBV19	NA	TRBJ1-2	NA	CAGRPSQGPTYGYTF	TGTGCCGGTAGGCCATCACAGGGTCCCACTTATGGCTACACCTTC
TRBV9	NA	TRBJ1-5	NA	CASSGTGNQPQHF	TGTGCCAGCAGCGGAACAGGGAATCAGCCCCAGCATTTT
TRBV13	NA	TRBJ2-1	TRBD2	CASSLRLAGEKQFF	TGTGCCAGCAGCCTAAGACTAGCGGGAGAAAAGCAGTTCTTC
TRBV14	NA	TRBJ2-1	NA	CASSPGRAVFEQFF	TGTGCCAGCAGCCCCGGAAGGGCCGTTTTCGAGCAGTTCTTC
TRBV14	NA	TRBJ2-1	TRBD2	CASSQGGAGGSINNEQFF	TGTGCCAGCAGCCAAGGGGGGGCGGGAGGATCCATTAACAATGAGCAGTTCTTC
TRBV11-1	once	TRBJ2-5	NA	CASSQRDRQETQYF	TGTGCCAGCAGCCAGCGGGACAGACAAGAGACCCAGTACTTC
TRBV19	NA	TRBJ2-2	NA	CASKAGYNTGELFF	TGTGCCAGTAAGGCGGGTTACAACACCGGGGAGCTGTTTTTT
TRBV7-2	NA	TRBJ2-3	NA	CASSPQNGYVDTQYF	TGTGCCAGCAGTCCCCAGAATGGATACGTAGATACGCAGTATTTT
TRBV19	NA	TRBJ1-4	NA	CASSIQAGITNEKLFF	TGTGCCAGTAGTATTCAGGCGGGGATAACTAATGAAAAACTGTTTTTT
TRBV6-5	NA	TRBJ1-2	NA	CASSYSYRPGPNGYTF	TGTGCCAGCAGTTACTCGTATCGCCCAGGGCCCAATGGCTACACCTTC
TRBV18	NA	TRBJ1-1	NA	CASSPKGGREAFF	TGTGCCAGCTCGCCCAAGGGAGGGCGAGAAGCTTTCTTT
TRBV7-2	NA	TRBJ2-5	TRBD2	CASSLGASGRARETQYF	TGTGCCAGCAGCTTAGGGGCCAGCGGGAGGGCCCGAGAGACCCAGTACTTC
TRBV6-6	NA	TRBJ2-3	TRBD2	CASKRGPDTQYF	TGTGCCAGCAAGCGGGGTCCAGATACGCAGTATTTT